Below are 13 T cell receptor beta chains sequenced from a single sample in a study of beta chain features in type 1 diabetes listed by TCRdb under 2018. Their antigen targets remain unknown. The library relied on the immunoSEQ multiplex PCR assay. The High Capacity cDNA Reverse Transcription Kit was used to reverse transcribe all of the isolated RNA, meaning that expressed TCRB transcripts were what got sequenced. As stored in TCRdb, this immuneACCESS dataset retains in-frame rearrangements with V and J assigned. A fraction of the clones does not appear; measured against another copy, unresolved V genes explain less than half of the discrepancy, and the remainder lacks a known reason. The sample table records roughly 730,000 clones; around 15% of these occur just once. Roughly 0.022% of the sample is in the top ten clones. The paper as a whole reports these results and caveats: A moderate but significant shortening of TCRB CDR3 length was observed in type 1 diabetes patients in all four CD4+ subsets.

The sequenced sample consisted of naive CD4+ T cells from blood. Per the publication, the cell subset or site label means: true naive CD4+ T cells. These receptors all stem from a man aged 18 to 30 with type 1 diabetes.

This clone was counted a few times. The chain has TRBV29-1 and TRBJ1-4, with 12 nucleotides matching TRBD1. The V gene's germline CDR1 is SQVTM and CDR2 ANQGSEA. Trimming took 6 bases from V and 13 from J; bases not matched to a gene: 12. This CDR3 comprises 14 residues. The CDR3: CSVTPGTGGKGLFF. The CDR3 nucleotides read TGCAGCGTAACCCCCGGGACAGGGGGCAAGGGACTGTTTTTT.

The chain employs TRBV28 and TRBJ1-5; TRBD1 agrees at 11 bases. Germline lookup yields CDR1 MDHEN and CDR2 SYDVKM. V lost 4 bases, J lost 4 bases, and 3 bases stayed unmatched. The CDR3 is 15 amino acids. The DNA of the CDR3 is TGTGCCAGCAGTTCCGGGACAGGGGGTAATCAGCCCCAGCATTTT. Its translation: CASSSGTGGNQPQHF.

The chain carries TRBV5-1 and TRBJ1-1; unclear D gene. V shed 5 bases and J shed 0 bases, with 14 bases lying between them. Per germline, CDR1 SGHRS and CDR2 YFSETQ. The CDR3 is 15 residues long. The CDR3 protein is CASSPYSTMNTEAFF. The CDR3 coding sequence is TGCGCCAGCAGTCCCTACAGCACTATGAACACTGAAGCTTTCTTT.

This clone occurred a few times. This chain links TRBV6-1 with TRBJ2-7, with D perhaps matching TRBD2 (6 bases). The CDR3 has 14 residues. V shed 2 bases and J shed 3 bases, with 11 bases lying between them. CDR1 is MNHNS and CDR2 is SASEGT in the germline V gene. Here the CDR3 DNA reads TGTGCCAGCAGTGAACCACGGGAGCACTACGAGCAGTACTTC. Translated, it gives CASSEPREHYEQYF.

This clone was detected a few times. This chain joins TRBV5-4 and TRBJ2-1; D call uncertain. The V end was cut by 10 bases, the J end by 6 bases, with 20 bases between. The V gene's germline CDR1 is SGHNT and CDR2 YYREEE (reference sequence). The CDR3 sequence is 14 residues long. Here the CDR3 reads CACHRGLYPNEQFF. CDR3 DNA: TGTGCCTGCCATCGTGGGCTTTACCCCAATGAGCAGTTCTTC.

The table lists this clone with a few counts. The chain uses TRBV28 and TRBJ1-2, with TRBD1 as a possible D gene (6 bases). V lost 6 bases and J lost 6, with 14 bases in between. Germline V lookup: CDR1 MDHEN, CDR2 SYDVKM. The CDR3 runs 13 residues. Here the CDR3 DNA reads TGTGCCAGCAGACAGGGAGGCAGCGATGGCTACACCTTC. It translates to CASRQGGSDGYTF.

This clone has only a few counts. The chain employs TRBV7-9 and TRBJ2-5, with 9 bases that match TRBD1. V lost 5 bases and J lost 6; bases outside the gene matches: 16. Germline CDR1 reads SEHNR; CDR2 reads FQNEAQ (reference sequence). The CDR3 has 17 amino acids. CDR3 sequence: CASSPSGTGSGGQTQYF. DNA of the CDR3: TGTGCCAGCAGCCCGTCCGGGACAGGGTCTGGGGGGCAGACCCAGTACTTC.

This chain's CDR3 is CASSPPPGQNNYGYTF. Written as DNA, the CDR3 is TGTGCCAGCAGTCCACCCCCTGGGCAGAACAACTATGGCTACACCTTC. The V call is TRBV25-1, the J call TRBJ1-2; D gene unclear. The CDR3 runs to 16 residues. The V and J ends lost 5 bases and 2 bases respectively, with 18 bases between them. Germline V CDR1 and CDR2: MGHDK, SYGVNS.

A few counts support this clone. J is TRBJ1-4 and V is TRBV5-1; 9 bases fit TRBD1. CDR1 and CDR2 from the germline V gene are SGHRS and YFSETQ. After removal of 4 bases from V and 6 bases from J, the junction contained 10 bases not matched to a gene. The CDR3 is 16 residues long. CDR3 bases: TGCGCCAGCAGCCTACCCGGGGACAGGGTTGATGAAAAACTGTTTTTT. Protein sequence: CASSLPGDRVDEKLFF. The complete variable domain, with remaining parts taken from reference TRBV5-1 and TRBJ1-4, reads KAGVTQTPRYLIKTRGQQVTLSCSPISGHRSVSWYQQTPGQGLQFLFEYFSETQRNKGNFPGRFSGRQFSNSRSEMNVSTLELGDSALYLCASSLPGDRVDEKLFFGSGTQLSVL.

The V gene is TRBV4-1, the J gene TRBJ1-1; 7 bases are a match to TRBD1. This CDR3 contains 17 residues. The germline CDR1 and CDR2 sequences are MGHRA and YSYEKL. The V segment lost 1 base and the J segment 0 bases; nucleotides outside the gene matches: 8. The CDR3 loop reads CASSQVGQRRMNTEAFF. In DNA, the CDR3 is TGCGCCAGCAGCCAAGTGGGACAGAGAAGAATGAACACTGAAGCTTTCTTT.

This clone came up a few times. The rearrangement joins TRBV6-4 to TRBJ2-3, with D possibly matching TRBD2 (6 bases). V lost 8 bases and J lost 2, with 8 bases in between. The germline CDR1 and CDR2 sequences are MRHNA and SNTAGT. The CDR3 is made up of 12 amino acids. The CDR3 loop reads CASRDSTDTQYF. The CDR3 nucleotides read TGTGCCAGCCGGGACTCCACAGATACGCAGTATTTT.

This clone was counted between two and nine times. This sequence joins TRBV2 and TRBJ2-5; 9 bases match TRBD2. Germline lookup yields CDR1 SNHLY and CDR2 FYNNEI. The trim removed 6 bases at V and 5 bases at J, leaving 10 bases unmatched. The CDR3 totals 15 residues. The CDR3 loop reads CASRGPGLARETQYF. The CDR3 DNA sequence: TGTGCCAGCAGGGGCCCGGGACTAGCCAGGGAGACCCAGTACTTC.

This clone was recorded a few times. The chain recombines TRBV28 with TRBJ1-2; D gene ambiguous. Germline CDR1 reads MDHEN; CDR2 reads SYDVKM. The CDR3 extends over 13 amino acids. Trimming took off 5 bases at V and 4 bases at J, with 11 bases between the two ends. DNA for the CDR3: TGTGCCAGCAGTACGGTGCAGGTCTATGGCTACACCTTC. It is translated as CASSTVQVYGYTF.